This is a list of T cell receptor beta chains from one sample in a study of shared clonotypes between healthy human individuals. Sequencing was performed with immunoSEQ multiplex PCR; in TCRdb, only in-frame clones are kept and a portion is missing. Of about a million clones listed, approximately 76% are singletons. Sequenced material: memory CD4+ T cells sorted from blood. These receptors were collected from a man aged 18 to 30 in good health. The conserved cysteine and the conserved F or W are not part of the CDR3 here.

13	TRBV5-1	TRBJ1-5	ASSLTGDPNQPQH
13	TRBV30	TRBJ1-3	AWSVSPRSRNTIY
15	TRBV5-5	TRBJ1-1	ASSSKATGQANTEAF
14	TRBV7-2	TRBJ2-3	ASSAWTSGSPSHRY
11	TRBV2	TRBJ2-7	ASSEYSIYEQY
11	TRBV19	TRBJ2-7	ATSPGGFYEQY
12	TRBV6-1	TRBJ1-4	ASKPNSVNEKLF
13	TRBV2	TRBJ1-6	ASSERSGDNSPLH
13	TRBV14	TRBJ2-7	ASSQVGAGAYEQY
14	TRBV15	TRBJ2-5	ASSSGDRGGQETQY
12	TRBV30	TRBJ2-6	AWKTGSGANVLT
11	TRBV27	TRBJ1-2	ASSLSGEYGYT
14	TRBV19	TRBJ1-1	ASSRGTGRVNTEAF
13	TRBV7-8	TRBJ1-4	ASSSDRAYGEKLF
14	TRBV7-2	TRBJ2-7	ASSLGGGTRVHEQY
12	TRBV15	TRBJ2-7	ATSRDQGVYEQY
15	TRBV5-1	TRBJ1-2	ASSLKPSTGEGFGYT
12	TRBV27	TRBJ2-7	ASRKITGTYEQY
12	TRBV7-9	TRBJ2-7	ASSSWTGSYEQY
14	TRBV18	TRBJ1-4	ASSPPNRNLYEKLF
12	TRBV27	TRBJ1-2	ASSLVGVSDGYT
10	TRBV6-1	TRBJ2-4	ASSESPGWVD
10	TRBV12-5	TRBJ2-3	ASGLKVDTQY
12	TRBV19	TRBJ1-1	ASSISTGSTEAF
11	TRBV30	TRBJ2-3	AWSVGQPDTQY
13	TRBV6-5	TRBJ1-6	ASSYSRGYNSPLH
13	TRBV6-5	TRBJ1-3	ASSSYRDSGNTIY
13	TRBV11-2	TRBJ1-6	ASSLGRTVGSPLH
13	TRBV7-2	TRBJ1-1	ASSLGGRLNTEAF
13	TRBV5-1	TRBJ1-5	ASSSQGVKGQPQH
12	TRBV29-1	TRBJ2-2	SVENRQGTGELF
10	TRBV29-1	TRBJ1-1	SASTGITEAF
13	TRBV7-2	TRBJ2-2	ASSLAGAGSGELF
13	TRBV7-2	TRBJ2-5	ASSLTSGSQETQY
15	TRBV5-1	TRBJ2-3	ASSLEQLAGSVLAQY
11	TRBV7-2	TRBJ2-5	ASSLGARETQY
11	TRBV19	TRBJ2-2	ASSIWGTGELF
13	TRBV5-4	TRBJ2-7	ASSRDRGWAYEQY
14	TRBV7-8	TRBJ2-7	ASSSPPAGVSSEQY
13	TRBV5-6	TRBJ2-1	ASSLGSSSYNEQF
15	TRBV28	TRBJ1-4	ASSSPGDPSTNEKLF
9	TRBV19	TRBJ1-2	ASRQDYGYT
10	TRBV10-2	TRBJ1-4	ASSFGGEKLF
12	TRBV5-6	TRBJ1-4	ASSFRGSNEKLF
13	TRBV5-5	TRBJ2-6	ASSLGGSGANVLT
13	TRBV6-6	TRBJ2-1	ASSFGAGTYNEQF
12	TRBV2	TRBJ2-3	AITGGWSTDTQY
12	TRBV2	TRBJ2-1	ASSGTTHATGQF
9	TRBV28	TRBJ1-1	ATTTATEAF
12	TRBV14	TRBJ1-3	ASSPGTTGNTIY
16	TRBV5-1	TRBJ2-6	ASSLDGTSGSGANVLT